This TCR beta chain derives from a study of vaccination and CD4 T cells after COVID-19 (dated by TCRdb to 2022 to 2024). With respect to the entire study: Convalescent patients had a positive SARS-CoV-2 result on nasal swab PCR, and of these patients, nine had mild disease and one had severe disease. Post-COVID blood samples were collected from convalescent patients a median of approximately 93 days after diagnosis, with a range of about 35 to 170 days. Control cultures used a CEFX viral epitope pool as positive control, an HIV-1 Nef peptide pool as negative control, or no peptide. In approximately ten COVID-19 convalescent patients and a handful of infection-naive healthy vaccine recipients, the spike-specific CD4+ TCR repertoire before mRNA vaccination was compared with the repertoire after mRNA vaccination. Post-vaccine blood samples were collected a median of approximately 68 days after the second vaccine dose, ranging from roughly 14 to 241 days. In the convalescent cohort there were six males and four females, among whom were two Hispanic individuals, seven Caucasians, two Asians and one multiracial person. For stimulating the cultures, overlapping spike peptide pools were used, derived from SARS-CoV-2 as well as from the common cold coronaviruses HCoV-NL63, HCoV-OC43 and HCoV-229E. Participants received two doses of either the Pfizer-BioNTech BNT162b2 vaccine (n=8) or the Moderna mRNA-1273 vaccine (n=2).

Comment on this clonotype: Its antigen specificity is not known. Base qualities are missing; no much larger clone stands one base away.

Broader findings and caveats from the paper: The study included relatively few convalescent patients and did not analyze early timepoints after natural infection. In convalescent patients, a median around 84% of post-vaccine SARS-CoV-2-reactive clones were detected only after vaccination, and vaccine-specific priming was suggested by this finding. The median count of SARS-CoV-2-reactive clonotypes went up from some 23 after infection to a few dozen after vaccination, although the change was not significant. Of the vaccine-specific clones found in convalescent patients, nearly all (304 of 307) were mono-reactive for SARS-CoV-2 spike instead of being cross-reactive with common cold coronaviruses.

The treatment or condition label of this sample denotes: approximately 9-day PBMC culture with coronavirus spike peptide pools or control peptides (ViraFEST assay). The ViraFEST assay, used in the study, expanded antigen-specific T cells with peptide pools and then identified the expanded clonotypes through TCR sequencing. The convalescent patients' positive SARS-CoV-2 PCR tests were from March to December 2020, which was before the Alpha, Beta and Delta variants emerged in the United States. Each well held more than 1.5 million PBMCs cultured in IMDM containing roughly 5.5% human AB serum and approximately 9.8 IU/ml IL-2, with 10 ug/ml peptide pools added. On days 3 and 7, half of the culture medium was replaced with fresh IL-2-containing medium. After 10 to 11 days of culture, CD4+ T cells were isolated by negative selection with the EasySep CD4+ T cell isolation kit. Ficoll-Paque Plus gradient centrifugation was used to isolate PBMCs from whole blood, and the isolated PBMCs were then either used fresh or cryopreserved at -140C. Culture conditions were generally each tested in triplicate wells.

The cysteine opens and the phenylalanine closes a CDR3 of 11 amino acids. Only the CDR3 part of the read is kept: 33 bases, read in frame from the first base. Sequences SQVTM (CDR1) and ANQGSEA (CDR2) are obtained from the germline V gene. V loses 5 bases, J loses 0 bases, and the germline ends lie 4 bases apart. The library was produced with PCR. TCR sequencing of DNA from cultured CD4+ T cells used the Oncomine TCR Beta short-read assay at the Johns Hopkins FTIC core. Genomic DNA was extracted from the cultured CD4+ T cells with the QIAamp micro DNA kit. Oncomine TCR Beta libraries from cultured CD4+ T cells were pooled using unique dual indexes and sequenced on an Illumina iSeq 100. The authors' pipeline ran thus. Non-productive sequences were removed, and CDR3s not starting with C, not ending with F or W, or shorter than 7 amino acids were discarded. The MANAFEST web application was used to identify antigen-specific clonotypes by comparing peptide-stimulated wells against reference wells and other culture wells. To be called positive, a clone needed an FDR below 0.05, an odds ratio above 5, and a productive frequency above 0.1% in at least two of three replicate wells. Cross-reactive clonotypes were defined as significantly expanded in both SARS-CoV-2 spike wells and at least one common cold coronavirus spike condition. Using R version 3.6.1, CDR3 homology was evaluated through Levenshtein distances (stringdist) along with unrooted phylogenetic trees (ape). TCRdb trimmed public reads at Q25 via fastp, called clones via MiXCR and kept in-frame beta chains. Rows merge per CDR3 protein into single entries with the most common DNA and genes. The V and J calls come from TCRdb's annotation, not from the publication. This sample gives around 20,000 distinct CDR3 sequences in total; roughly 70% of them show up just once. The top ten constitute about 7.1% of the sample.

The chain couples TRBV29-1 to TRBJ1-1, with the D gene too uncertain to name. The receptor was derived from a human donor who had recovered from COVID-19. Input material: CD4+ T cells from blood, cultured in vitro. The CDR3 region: CSVRVNTEAFF. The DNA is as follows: TGCAGCGTTAGGGTGAACACTGAAGCTTTCTTT.